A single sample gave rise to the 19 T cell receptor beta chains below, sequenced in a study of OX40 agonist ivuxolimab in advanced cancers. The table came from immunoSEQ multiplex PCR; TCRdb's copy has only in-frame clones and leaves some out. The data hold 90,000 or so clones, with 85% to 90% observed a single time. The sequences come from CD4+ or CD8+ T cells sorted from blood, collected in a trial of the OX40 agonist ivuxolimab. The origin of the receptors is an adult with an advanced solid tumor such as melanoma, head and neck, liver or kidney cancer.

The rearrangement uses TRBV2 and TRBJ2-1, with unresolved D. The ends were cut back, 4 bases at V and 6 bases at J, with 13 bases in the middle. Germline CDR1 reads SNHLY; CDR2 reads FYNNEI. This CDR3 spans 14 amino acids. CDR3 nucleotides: TGTGCCAGCAGTGGTAGCCCATGGGCCAATGAGCAGTTCTTC. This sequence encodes CASSGSPWANEQFF.

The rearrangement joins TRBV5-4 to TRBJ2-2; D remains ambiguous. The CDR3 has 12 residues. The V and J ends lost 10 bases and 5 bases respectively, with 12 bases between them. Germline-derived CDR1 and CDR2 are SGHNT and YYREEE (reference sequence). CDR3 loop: CAGQQRTGELFF. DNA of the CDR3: TGTGCCGGGCAACAACGGACCGGGGAGCTGTTTTTT.

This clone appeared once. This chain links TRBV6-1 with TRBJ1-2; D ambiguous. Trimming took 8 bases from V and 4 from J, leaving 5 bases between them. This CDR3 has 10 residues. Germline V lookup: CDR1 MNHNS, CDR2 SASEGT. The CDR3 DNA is TGTGCCAGCGGCGTCTATGGCTACACCTTC. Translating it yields CASGVYGYTF.

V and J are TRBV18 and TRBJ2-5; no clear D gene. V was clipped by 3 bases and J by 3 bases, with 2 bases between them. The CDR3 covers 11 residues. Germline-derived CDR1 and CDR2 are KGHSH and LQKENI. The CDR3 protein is CASSPEETQYF. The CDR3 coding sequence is TGTGCCAGCTCACCGGAAGAGACCCAGTACTTC.

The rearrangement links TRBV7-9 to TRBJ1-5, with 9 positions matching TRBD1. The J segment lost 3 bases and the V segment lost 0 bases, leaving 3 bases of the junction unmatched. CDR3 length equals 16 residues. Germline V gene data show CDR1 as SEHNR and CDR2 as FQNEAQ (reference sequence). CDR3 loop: CASSLAGQGYNQPQHF. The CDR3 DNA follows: TGTGCCAGCAGCTTAGCGGGACAGGGTTACAATCAGCCCCAGCATTTT. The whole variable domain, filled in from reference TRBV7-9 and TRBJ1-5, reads DTGVSQNPRHKITKRGQNVTFRCDPISEHNRLYWYRQTLGQGPEFLTYFQNEAQLEKSRLLSDRFSAERPKGSFSTLEIQRTEQGDSAMYLCASSLAGQGYNQPQHFGDGTRLSIL.

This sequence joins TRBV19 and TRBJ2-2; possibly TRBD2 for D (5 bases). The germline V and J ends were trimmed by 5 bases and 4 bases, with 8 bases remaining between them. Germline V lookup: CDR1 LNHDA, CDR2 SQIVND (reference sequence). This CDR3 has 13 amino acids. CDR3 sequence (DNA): TGTGCCAGTAGTCTAGCTTTCACCGGGGAGCTGTTTTTT. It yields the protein CASSLAFTGELFF. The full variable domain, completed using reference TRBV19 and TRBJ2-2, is DGGITQSPKYLFRKEGQNVTLSCEQNLNHDAMYWYRQDPGQGLRLIYYSQIVNDFQKGDIAEGYSVSREKKESFPLTVTSAQKNPTAFYLCASSLAFTGELFFGEGSRLTVL.

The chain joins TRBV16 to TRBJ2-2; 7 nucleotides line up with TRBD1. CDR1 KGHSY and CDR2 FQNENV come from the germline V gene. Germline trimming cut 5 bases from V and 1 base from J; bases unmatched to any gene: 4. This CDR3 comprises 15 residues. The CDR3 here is CASSARTGNTGELFF. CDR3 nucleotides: TGTGCCAGCAGCGCAAGGACAGGGAACACCGGGGAGCTGTTTTTT.

The CDR3, as DNA: TGTGCCAGCAGTTACTCCGCTCCGGGACGCGAGACCCAGTACTTC. The encoded protein is CASSYSAPGRETQYF. The chain employs TRBV6-6 and TRBJ2-5, with D perhaps given as TRBD1 or TRBD2 (5 bases each). Deletions cut 0 bases from V and 5 bases from J, with 13 bases between. Germline V gene data show CDR1 as MNHNY and CDR2 as SVGAGI (reference sequence). The CDR3 is made up of 15 amino acids.

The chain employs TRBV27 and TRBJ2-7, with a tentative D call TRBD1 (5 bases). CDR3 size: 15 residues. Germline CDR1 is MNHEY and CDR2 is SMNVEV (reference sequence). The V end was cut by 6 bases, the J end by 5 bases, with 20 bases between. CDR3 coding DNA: TGTGCCAGCAGCCTACCTCCACCAGGGAATCACGAGCAGTACTTC. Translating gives CASSLPPPGNHEQYF.

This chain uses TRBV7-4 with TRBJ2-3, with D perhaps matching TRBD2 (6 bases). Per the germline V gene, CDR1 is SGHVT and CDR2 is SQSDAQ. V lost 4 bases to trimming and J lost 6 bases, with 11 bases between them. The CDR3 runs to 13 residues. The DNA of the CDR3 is TGTGCCAGCAGCTGGAGGAGGGCGGATACGCAGTATTTT. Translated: CASSWRRADTQYF.

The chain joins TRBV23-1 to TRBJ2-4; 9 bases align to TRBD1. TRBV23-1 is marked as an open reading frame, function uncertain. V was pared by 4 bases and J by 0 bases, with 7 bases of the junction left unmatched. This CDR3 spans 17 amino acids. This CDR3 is CASSLLGQGLAKNIQYF. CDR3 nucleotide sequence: TGCGCCAGCAGTCTCCTTGGACAGGGGCTAGCCAAAAACATTCAGTACTTC.

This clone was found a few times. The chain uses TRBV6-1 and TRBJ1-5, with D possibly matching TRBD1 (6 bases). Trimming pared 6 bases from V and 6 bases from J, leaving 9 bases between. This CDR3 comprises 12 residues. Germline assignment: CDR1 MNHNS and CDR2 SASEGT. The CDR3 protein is CASRDSTQPQHF. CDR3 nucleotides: TGTGCCAGCAGGGACAGTACTCAGCCCCAGCATTTT.

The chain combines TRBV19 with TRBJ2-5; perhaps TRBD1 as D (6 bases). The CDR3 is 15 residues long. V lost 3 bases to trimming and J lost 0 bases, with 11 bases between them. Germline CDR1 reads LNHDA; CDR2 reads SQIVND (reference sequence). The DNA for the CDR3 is TGTGCCAGTAGTATTTCAGGGGTGTACCAAGAGACCCAGTACTTC. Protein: CASSISGVYQETQYF.

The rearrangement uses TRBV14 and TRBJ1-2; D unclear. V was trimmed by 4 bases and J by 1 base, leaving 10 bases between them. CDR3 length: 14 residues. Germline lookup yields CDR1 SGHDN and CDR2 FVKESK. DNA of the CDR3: TGTGCCAGCAGCCCGGGCGGGGTTAACTATGGCTACACCTTC. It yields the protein CASSPGGVNYGYTF.

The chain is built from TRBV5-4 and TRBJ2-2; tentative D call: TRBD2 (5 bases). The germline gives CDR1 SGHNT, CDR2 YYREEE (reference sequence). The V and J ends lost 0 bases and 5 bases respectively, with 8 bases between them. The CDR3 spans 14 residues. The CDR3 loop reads CASSLDRGTGELFF. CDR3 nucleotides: TGTGCCAGCAGCTTGGATCGGGGAACCGGGGAGCTGTTTTTT.

The CDR3 here is CASSLGRPNEQFF. The CDR3 coding sequence is TGTGCCAGCAGCTTGGGACGGCCCAATGAGCAGTTCTTC. The V and J genes are TRBV11-3 and TRBJ2-1; D is perhaps TRBD1 or TRBD2 (5 bases each). Germline CDR1 SGHNT, CDR2 YENEEA. This CDR3 spans 13 amino acids. Between the trimmed V and J ends, which lost 3 bases and 6 bases, there was a span of 9 bases.

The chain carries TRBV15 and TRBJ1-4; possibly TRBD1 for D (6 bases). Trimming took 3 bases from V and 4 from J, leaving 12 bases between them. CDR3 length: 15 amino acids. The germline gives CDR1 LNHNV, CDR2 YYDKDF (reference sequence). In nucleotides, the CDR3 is TGTGCCACCAGCAGCTTACAGGGCTTTAATGAAAAACTGTTTTTT. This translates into CATSSLQGFNEKLFF.

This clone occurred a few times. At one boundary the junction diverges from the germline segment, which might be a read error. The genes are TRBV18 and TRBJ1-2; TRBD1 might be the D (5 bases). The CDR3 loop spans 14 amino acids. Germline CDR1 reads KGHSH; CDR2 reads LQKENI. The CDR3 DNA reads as TGCGCCAGCTTACCCAGGGAGGAGGTCTATGGCTACACCTTC. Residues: CASLPREEVYGYTF.

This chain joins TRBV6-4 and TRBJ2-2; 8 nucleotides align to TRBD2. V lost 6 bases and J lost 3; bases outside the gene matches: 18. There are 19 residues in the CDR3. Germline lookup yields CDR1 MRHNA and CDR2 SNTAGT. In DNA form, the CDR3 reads TGTGCCAGCAGACGACCAGCAGGGTCGCGGGGGGCCCACACCGGGGAGCTGTTTTTT. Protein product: CASRRPAGSRGAHTGELFF.